This TCR beta chain originates from a study of cytomegalovirus exposure and HLA in healthy donors. Overall study: Around 80 million unique TCR sequences came from HLA-typed donors in an early release.

CDR3 length equals 16 residues. In germline, CDR1 is SGDLS, CDR2 YYNGEE. With V trimmed by 1 base and J by 5 bases, 5 bases remained unmatched. The PCR used 60 Vbeta and 13 Jbeta primers. Sequencing was performed with immunoSEQ multiplex PCR; in TCRdb, only in-frame clones are kept and a portion is missing. The table records roughly 100,000 clones, roughly 78% of them present only once. The source material was PBMCs. The source is a middle-aged woman in good health and CMV-seronegative. The genes are TRBV9 and TRBJ2-2; 10 bases map to TRBD1. CDR3 bases: TGTGCCAGCAGCGTAACGACAGGGGGCGAAACCGGGGAGCTGTTTTTT. Protein sequence: CASSVTTGGETGELFF.